This T cell receptor beta chain comes out of a study of cytomegalovirus exposure and HLA in healthy donors. As for this clone: Its matching antigen is unknown.

This CDR3 is 12 amino acids long. Germline V lookup: CDR1 LGHNA, CDR2 YNFKEQ. The ends were cut back, 4 bases at V and 13 bases at J, with 16 bases in the middle. Study-wide points: About 90% or about 30% of the time was how often most TCR beta V segments were productive, according to an earlier analysis. Analysis was performed later, and it showed HLA-associated TCR beta chains to be more clonally expanded than equally common others. When the data were analyzed later, several of the most significant clusters appeared to be linked to common viral pathogens.

Both 60 Vbeta primers and 13 Jbeta primers went into the PCR. Sequenced by immunoSEQ multiplex PCR; TCRdb stores in-frame clones only, minus some. The clone table shows around 140,000 clones, with the ten largest holding 0.96%. Donors counted as nominally healthy when sampled, yet unrecorded immune exposures were likely. J is TRBJ1-2 and V is TRBV4-2; a weak D match, TRBD1 (6 bases). The receptor was isolated from a male donor in good health and CMV-seronegative. The material sequenced was PBMCs. The CDR3 nucleotides read TGTGCCAGCAGCCCAAGCGGGGGCCCTTTCACCTTC. It specifies CASSPSGGPFTF.